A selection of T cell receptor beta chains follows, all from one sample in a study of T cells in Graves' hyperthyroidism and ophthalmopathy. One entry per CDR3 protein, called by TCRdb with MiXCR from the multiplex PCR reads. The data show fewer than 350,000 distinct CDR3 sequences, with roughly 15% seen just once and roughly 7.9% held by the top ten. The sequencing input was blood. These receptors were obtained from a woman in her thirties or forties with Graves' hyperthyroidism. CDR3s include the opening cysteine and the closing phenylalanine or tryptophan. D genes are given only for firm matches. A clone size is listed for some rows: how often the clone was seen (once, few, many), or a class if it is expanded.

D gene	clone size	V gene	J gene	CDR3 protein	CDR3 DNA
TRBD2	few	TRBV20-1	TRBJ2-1	CSANGLAGVDEQFF	TGCAGTGCTAATGGACTAGCGGGAGTCGATGAGCAGTTCTTC
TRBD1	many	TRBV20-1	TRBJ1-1	CSARDPSGGATEAFF	TGCAGTGCTAGAGATCCGTCAGGGGGCGCAACTGAAGCTTTCTTT
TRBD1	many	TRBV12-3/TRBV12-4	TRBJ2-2	CASSLDRVYTGELFF	TGTGCCAGCAGTTTGGACAGGGTATACACCGGGGAGCTGTTTTTT
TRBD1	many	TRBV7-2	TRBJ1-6	CASSPTGTAYNSPLHF	TGTGCCAGCAGCCCAACAGGGACAGCCTATAATTCACCCCTCCACTTT
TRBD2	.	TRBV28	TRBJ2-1	CASSSWLAGVGAGGEQFF	TGTGCCAGCAGTTCTTGGCTAGCGGGAGTAGGGGCCGGCGGTGAGCAGTTCTTC
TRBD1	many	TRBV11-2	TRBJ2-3	CASSLGAGGASDTQYF	TGTGCCAGCAGCTTAGGGGCAGGGGGCGCGTCAGATACGCAGTATTTT
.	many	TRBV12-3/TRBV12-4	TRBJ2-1	CASSSPARRSDEQFF	TGTGCCAGCAGTTCACCCGCTCGAAGGAGCGATGAGCAGTTCTTC
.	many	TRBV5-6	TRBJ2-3	CASRHSPARLDTQYF	TGTGCCAGCAGACATTCCCCAGCCCGATTAGATACGCAGTATTTT
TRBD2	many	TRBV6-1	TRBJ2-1	CASRTGLAGRNEQFF	TGTGCCAGCAGAACGGGACTAGCGGGACGCAATGAGCAGTTCTTC
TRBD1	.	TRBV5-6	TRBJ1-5	CASSLGTGLQPQHF	TGTGCCAGCAGCTTGGGGACAGGTCTTCAGCCCCAGCATTTT
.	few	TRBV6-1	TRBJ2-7	CASSKGGEQYF	TGTGCCAGCAGCAAGGGGGGGGAGCAGTACTTC
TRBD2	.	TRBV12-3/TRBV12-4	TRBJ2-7	CASSRSGRAYEQYF	TGTGCCAGCAGCCGTAGCGGGAGGGCCTACGAGCAGTACTTC
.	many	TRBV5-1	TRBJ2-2	CASSAERPLYTGELFF	TGCGCCAGCAGCGCCGAGAGGCCTCTTTACACCGGGGAGCTGTTTTTT
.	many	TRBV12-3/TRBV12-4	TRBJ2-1	CASSFFYDSNEQFF	TGTGCCAGCAGTTTCTTTTACGACAGCAATGAGCAGTTCTTC
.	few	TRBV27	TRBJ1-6	CASSSLWKGSPLHF	TGTGCCAGCAGTTCCCTCTGGAAGGGGTCACCCCTCCACTTT
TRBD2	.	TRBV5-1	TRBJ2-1	CASSIAGPNEQFF	TGCGCCAGCAGCATAGCGGGACCCAATGAGCAGTTCTTC
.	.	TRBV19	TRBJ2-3	CASSTCTDTQYF	TGTGCCAGTAGTACATGCACAGATACGCAGTATTTT
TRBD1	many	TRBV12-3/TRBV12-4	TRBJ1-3	CASSYSGGRNTIYF	TGTGCCAGCAGTTACTCAGGGGGACGAAACACCATATATTTT
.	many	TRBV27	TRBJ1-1	CASSGWGQGETEAFF	TGTGCCAGCAGTGGGTGGGGGCAGGGTGAAACTGAAGCTTTCTTT
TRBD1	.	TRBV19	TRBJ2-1	CASSPPGQGRLYNEQFF	TGTGCCAGTAGTCCTCCGGGACAGGGGAGATTATACAATGAGCAGTTCTTC
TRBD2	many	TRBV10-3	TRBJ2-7	CAIRGLAGASYEQYF	TGTGCCATCAGAGGACTAGCGGGGGCTTCCTACGAGCAGTACTTC
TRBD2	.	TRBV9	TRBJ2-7	CASSSSGPRGDEQYF	TGTGCCAGCAGCTCTTCGGGCCCCCGGGGGGACGAGCAGTACTTC
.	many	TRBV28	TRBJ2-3	CASSLLAGAPSTDTQYF	TGTGCCAGCAGTTTATTAGCAGGGGCCCCTAGCACAGATACGCAGTATTTT
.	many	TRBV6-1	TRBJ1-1	CASHNDVGGSTEAFF	TGTGCCAGCCATAATGATGTCGGGGGAAGCACTGAAGCTTTCTTT
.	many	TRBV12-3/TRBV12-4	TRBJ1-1	CASGGWTEAFF	TGTGCCAGCGGGGGGTGGACTGAAGCTTTCTTT
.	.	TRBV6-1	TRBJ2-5	CASSPGRYGETQYF	TGTGCCAGCAGTCCGGGACGTTACGGGGAGACCCAGTACTTC
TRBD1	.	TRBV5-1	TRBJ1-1	CASSMTGGQGTEAFF	TGTGCCAGCAGCATGACAGGGGGGCAAGGGACTGAAGCTTTCTTT
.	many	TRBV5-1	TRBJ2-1	CASSLGDLGYNEQFF	TGCGCCAGCAGCTTGGGGGATTTGGGGTACAATGAGCAGTTCTTC